These 11 T cell receptor beta chains were all obtained from the same sample, sequenced in a study of blood T cell repertoires in COVID-19 (dated by TCRdb to 2018 to 2020). The library was obtained by the immunoSEQ multiplex PCR assay. Drawn from immuneACCESS, this table holds only the in-frame rearrangements with V and J called that TCRdb kept. Clones are partly lost; checked studies trace under half to an unresolved V gene and leave the rest unexplained. The sample data list 150,000 to 200,000 clones, and 84% of these were observed just once. The ten largest clonotypes hold under 4% of the sample. Sequencing was performed on PBMCs or T cells enriched from blood (not recorded which). The receptor set was obtained from a woman in her 30s who had been exposed to COVID-19.

The chain recombines TRBV6-5 with TRBJ2-3, with 10 bases aligning to TRBD2. The germline V gene has CDR1 MNHEY and CDR2 SVGAGI. The CDR3 spans 15 residues. With V trimmed by 4 bases and J by 1 base, 2 bases remained unmatched. The CDR3 bases are TGTGCCAGCAGTTTTCTAGCGGGGGGCACAGATACGCAGTATTTT. Its protein is CASSFLAGGTDTQYF.

This chain links TRBV6-5 with TRBJ1-1, with D possibly TRBD1 on 6 matching bases. The CDR3 spans 15 residues. V dropped 2 bases and J dropped 3 bases, with 13 bases sitting between them. Germline assignment: CDR1 MNHEY and CDR2 SVGAGI. The CDR3 coding sequence is TGTGCCAGCAGTTACCCCAGGGGTTCCGACACTGAAGCTTTCTTT. This codes for CASSYPRGSDTEAFF.

V is TRBV10-3 and J is TRBJ2-3; TRBD1 is a possible D gene (6 bases). The CDR3 contains 15 residues. V dropped 1 base and J dropped 5 bases, with 13 bases sitting between them. CDR1 is ENHRY and CDR2 is SYGVKD in the germline V gene. CDR3 DNA: TGTGCCATCAGTGAGTTAAAATCAGGGGAAGATACGCAGTATTTT. Translated: CAISELKSGEDTQYF.

This sequence joins TRBV20-1 and TRBJ1-1; D not certain. The CDR3 has 11 amino acids. Looked up from germline, CDR1 is DFQATT and CDR2 is SNEGSKA (reference sequence). V shed 6 bases and J shed 7 bases, with 12 bases lying between them. CDR3 in amino acids: CSARAEDEAFF. CDR3 bases: TGCAGTGCGAGGGCGGAGGATGAAGCTTTCTTT.

The chain uses TRBV6-9 and TRBJ1-1; 10 bases match TRBD1. Germline V gene data show CDR1 as MNHGY and CDR2 as SVAAGI. This CDR3 is built from 14 residues. With 6 bases clipped from V and 6 bases from J, the junction kept 7 bases outside the gene matches. The CDR3 DNA follows: TGTGCCAGCAGCGACAGGGGGCAGCTCGCTGAAGCTTTCTTT. Its translation is CASSDRGQLAEAFF.

The chain couples TRBV2 to TRBJ2-6; D is unresolved. Germline CDR1 is SNHLY and CDR2 is FYNNEI. With 4 bases removed from V and 0 bases from J, the gap between germline ends came to 13 bases. The CDR3 has 17 amino acids. The CDR3 region has the DNA TGTGCCAGCAGTGGGGCAGGATATAGCTCTGGGGCCAACGTCCTGACTTTC. Its translation: CASSGAGYSSGANVLTF.

The V gene is TRBV30, the J gene TRBJ1-2; D is uncertain. V shed 2 bases and J shed 3 bases, with 7 bases lying between them. This CDR3 has 12 residues. Germline assignment: CDR1 GTSNPN and CDR2 SVGIG (reference sequence). The CDR3 reads CAWSLRHYGYTF. The CDR3 region has the DNA TGTGCCTGGAGTTTGCGGCACTATGGCTACACCTTC.

This clone came up a few times. The chain employs TRBV6-5 and TRBJ2-1, with 7 bases fitting TRBD1. The germline V gene encodes CDR1 MNHEY and CDR2 SVGAGI. The CDR3 runs to 16 residues. V lost 1 base to trimming and J lost 9 bases; unmatched junction nucleotides: 12. The CDR3 here is CASSYYAGTVLLEQFF. CDR3 DNA sequence: TGTGCCAGCAGTTACTACGCCGGGACAGTCCTCCTTGAGCAGTTCTTC.

The chain has TRBV7-6 and TRBJ2-7; perhaps TRBD1 as D (6 bases). The germline CDR1 and CDR2 sequences are SGHVS and FNYEAQ. This CDR3 is built from 14 residues. Trimming stripped 6 bases from V and 0 bases from J, with 12 bases between. CDR3 residues: CASSAQGNSYEQYF. The CDR3 bases are TGTGCCAGCAGTGCTCAGGGGAACTCCTACGAGCAGTACTTC. Full variable domain (rest looked up from reference TRBV7-6 and TRBJ2-7): GAGVSQSPRYKVTKRGQDVALRCDPISGHVSLYWYRQALGQGPEFLTYFNYEAQQDKSGLPNDRFSAERPEGSISTLTIQRTEQRDSAMYRCASSAQGNSYEQYFGPGTRLTVT.

The J gene is TRBJ2-7, the V gene TRBV7-2; TRBD1 aligns across 7 bases. Unmatched junction bases numbered 16, after V lost 6 bases and J lost 5 bases. Looked up from germline, CDR1 is SGHTA and CDR2 is FQGNSA. The CDR3 contains 16 residues. The CDR3 bases are TGTGCCAGCAGAAGGGGGTCCCGACAGGGTAGAGACGAGCAGTACTTC. Protein: CASRRGSRQGRDEQYF.

CDR3 nucleotide sequence: TGTGCCAGCAGCTTTGGACTAGCGGGCTATGAGCAGTTCTTC. It is translated as CASSFGLAGYEQFF. This chain links TRBV7-3 with TRBJ2-1; 11 bases are shared with TRBD2. The V gene end was trimmed by 3 bases and the J gene end by 8 bases; junction bases not matched to a gene: 3. Germline CDR1 reads SGHTA; CDR2 reads FQGTGA. There are 14 residues in the CDR3.